Shown below are 5 T cell receptor beta chains from a single sample sequenced in a study of lymphopenia after photon versus proton radiotherapy. Profiling relied on immunoSEQ multiplex PCR, and the TCRdb table lists in-frame clones only, not all of them. The sample shows tens of thousands of clones, 90% to 95% of them seen only once. The sample was peripheral blood, taken from a patient treated with photon-based radiotherapy. These receptor sequences come from a woman aged 45-60 years with cholangiocarcinoma.

The CDR3 loop is CASSPGQPFGYTF. DNA for the CDR3: TGTGCCAGCTCGCCGGGACAGCCCTTTGGCTACACCTTC. The chain joins TRBV18 to TRBJ1-2; 7 nucleotides match TRBD1. V shed 6 bases, J shed 7 bases, and the junction held 8 bases outside the gene matches. This CDR3 comprises 13 residues. Germline V CDR1 and CDR2: KGHSH, LQKENI.

V is TRBV7-2 and J is TRBJ1-2; maybe TRBD1 (6 bases). V lost 5 bases to trimming and J lost 8 bases, with 21 bases between them. This CDR3 spans 15 amino acids. In germline, CDR1 is SGHTA, CDR2 FQGNSA. The CDR3 DNA follows: TGTGCCAGCAGCCCCGTGGCAGGGGAACTTGCAGGCTACACCTTC. Protein sequence: CASSPVAGELAGYTF.

This chain joins TRBV30 and TRBJ1-5; D call uncertain. The germline V and J ends were trimmed by 1 base and 3 bases, with 10 bases remaining between them. This CDR3 is 14 amino acids long. Germline lookup yields CDR1 GTSNPN and CDR2 SVGIG (reference sequence). The CDR3 bases are TGTGCCTGGAGTGATTGGACGGTCAATCAGCCCCAGCATTTT. This gives the protein CAWSDWTVNQPQHF.

The gene calls are TRBV30 and TRBJ2-2; TRBD1 agrees at 7 bases. V dropped 3 bases and J dropped 7; count of bases not matched to a gene: 11. The germline gives CDR1 GTSNPN, CDR2 SVGIG (reference sequence). CDR3 length equals 15 residues. CDR3 loop: CAWSFRDRFYGELFF. The CDR3 coding sequence is TGTGCCTGGAGCTTCAGGGACAGATTTTACGGGGAGCTGTTTTTT.

This clone has only one observation. J is TRBJ1-5 and V is TRBV5-5; TRBD1 matches 9 bases. This CDR3 is 15 amino acids long. V shed 4 bases and J 5 bases; nucleotides not matched to a gene: 7. CDR1 SGHKS and CDR2 YYEKEE come from the germline V gene (reference sequence). The CDR3 nucleotides read TGTGCCAGCAGCGGCGGGACAGGGTACGATCAGCCCCAGCATTTT. Protein: CASSGGTGYDQPQHF.